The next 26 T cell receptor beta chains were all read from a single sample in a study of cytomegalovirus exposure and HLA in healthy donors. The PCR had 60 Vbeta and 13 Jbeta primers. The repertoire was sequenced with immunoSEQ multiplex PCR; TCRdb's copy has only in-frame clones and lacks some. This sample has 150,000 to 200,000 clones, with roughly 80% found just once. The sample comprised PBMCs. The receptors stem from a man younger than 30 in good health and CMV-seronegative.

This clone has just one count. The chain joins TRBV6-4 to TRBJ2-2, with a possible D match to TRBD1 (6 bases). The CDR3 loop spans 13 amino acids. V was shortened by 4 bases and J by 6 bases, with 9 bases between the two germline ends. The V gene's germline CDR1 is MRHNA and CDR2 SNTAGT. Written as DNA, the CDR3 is TGTGCCAGCAGTGCACAGGGTCCCGGGGAGCTGTTTTTT. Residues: CASSAQGPGELFF.

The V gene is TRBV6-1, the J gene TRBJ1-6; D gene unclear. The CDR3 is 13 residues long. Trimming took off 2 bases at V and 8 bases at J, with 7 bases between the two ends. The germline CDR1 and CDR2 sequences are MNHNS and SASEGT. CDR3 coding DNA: TGTGCCAGCAGTGAATCGAGGGATTCACCCCTCCACTTT. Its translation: CASSESRDSPLHF.

The CDR3 reads CASSLRQNSGNTIYF. CDR3 in DNA: TGCGCCAGCAGCCTGAGACAGAACTCTGGAAACACCATATATTTT. The rearrangement uses TRBV5-1 and TRBJ1-3; D is perhaps TRBD1 (5 bases). Germline V gives CDR1 SGHRS, CDR2 YFSETQ. The CDR3 consists of 15 residues. Trimming removed 4 bases at V and 0 bases at J, with 11 bases between.

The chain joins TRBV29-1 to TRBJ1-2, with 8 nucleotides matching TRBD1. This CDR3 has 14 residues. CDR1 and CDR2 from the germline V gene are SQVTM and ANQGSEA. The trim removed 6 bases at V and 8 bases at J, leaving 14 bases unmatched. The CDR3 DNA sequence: TGCAGCGTCGTGAAGGCAGTGACAGGGGTCGGCTACACCTTC. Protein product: CSVVKAVTGVGYTF.

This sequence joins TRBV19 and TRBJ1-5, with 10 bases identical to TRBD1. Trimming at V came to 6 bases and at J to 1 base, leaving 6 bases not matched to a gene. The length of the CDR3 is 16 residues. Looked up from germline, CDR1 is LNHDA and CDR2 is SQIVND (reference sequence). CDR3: CASRTGGMESNQPQHF. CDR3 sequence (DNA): TGTGCCAGTAGGACAGGGGGCATGGAGAGCAATCAGCCCCAGCATTTT.

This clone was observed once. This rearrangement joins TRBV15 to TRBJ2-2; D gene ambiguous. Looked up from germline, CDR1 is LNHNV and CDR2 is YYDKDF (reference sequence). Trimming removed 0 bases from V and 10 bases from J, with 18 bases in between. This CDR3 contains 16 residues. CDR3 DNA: TGTGCCACCAGCAGAGAACGGAGTACGTATGCGGAGGAGCTGTTTTTT. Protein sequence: CATSRERSTYAEELFF. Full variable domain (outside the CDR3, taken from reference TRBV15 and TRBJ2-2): DAMVIQNPRYQVTQFGKPVTLSCSQTLNHNVMYWYQQKSSQAPKLLFHYYDKDFNNEADTPDNFQSRRPNTSFCFLDIRSPGLGDTAMYLCATSRERSTYAEELFFGEGSRLTVL.

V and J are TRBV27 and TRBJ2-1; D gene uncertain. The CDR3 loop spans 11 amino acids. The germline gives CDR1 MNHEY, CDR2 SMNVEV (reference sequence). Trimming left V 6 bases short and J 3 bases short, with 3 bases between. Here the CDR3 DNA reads TGTGCCAGCAGCGTCTACAATGAGCAGTTCTTC. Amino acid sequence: CASSVYNEQFF.

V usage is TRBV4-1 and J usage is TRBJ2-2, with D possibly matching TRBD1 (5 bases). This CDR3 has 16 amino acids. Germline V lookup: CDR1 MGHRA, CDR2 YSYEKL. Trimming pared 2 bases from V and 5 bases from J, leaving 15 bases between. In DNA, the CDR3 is TGCGCCAGCAGCCAACATATTGGGGCAGCTACCGGGGAGCTGTTTTTT. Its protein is CASSQHIGAATGELFF.

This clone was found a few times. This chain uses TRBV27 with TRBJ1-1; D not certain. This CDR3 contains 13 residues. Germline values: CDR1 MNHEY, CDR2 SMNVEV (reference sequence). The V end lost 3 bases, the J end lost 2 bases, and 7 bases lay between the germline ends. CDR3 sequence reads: CASSFRGNTEAFF. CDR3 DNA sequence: TGTGCCAGCAGTTTCCGAGGAAACACTGAAGCTTTCTTT.

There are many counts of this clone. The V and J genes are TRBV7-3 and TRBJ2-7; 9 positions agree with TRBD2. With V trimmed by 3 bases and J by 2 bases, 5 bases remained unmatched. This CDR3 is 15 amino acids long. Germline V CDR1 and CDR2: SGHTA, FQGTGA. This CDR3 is CASSLYSGGPYEQYF. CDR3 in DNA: TGTGCCAGCAGCTTGTATAGCGGGGGCCCCTACGAGCAGTACTTC.

The CDR3 DNA is TGTGCCAGCAGCCCCGACCTAGCGGGAACGGACGAGCAGTACTTC. This codes for CASSPDLAGTDEQYF. The chain combines TRBV7-9 with TRBJ2-7; 9 bases map to TRBD2. The V gene's germline CDR1 is SEHNR and CDR2 FQNEAQ (reference sequence). V was clipped by 5 bases and J by 5 bases; unmatched bases: 10. The length of the CDR3 is 15 residues.

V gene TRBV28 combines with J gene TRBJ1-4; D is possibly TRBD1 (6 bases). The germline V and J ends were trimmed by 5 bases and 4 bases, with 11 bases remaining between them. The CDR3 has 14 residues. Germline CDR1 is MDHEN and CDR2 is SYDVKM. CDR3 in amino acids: CASSGGGGNEKLFF. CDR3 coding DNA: TGTGCCAGCAGTGGGGGCGGGGGTAATGAAAAACTGTTTTTT. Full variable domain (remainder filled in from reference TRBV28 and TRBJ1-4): DVKVTQSSRYLVKRTGEKVFLECVQDMDHENMFWYRQDPGLGLRLIYFSYDVKMKEKGDIPEGYSVSREKKERFSLILESASTNQTSMYLCASSGGGGNEKLFFGSGTQLSVL.

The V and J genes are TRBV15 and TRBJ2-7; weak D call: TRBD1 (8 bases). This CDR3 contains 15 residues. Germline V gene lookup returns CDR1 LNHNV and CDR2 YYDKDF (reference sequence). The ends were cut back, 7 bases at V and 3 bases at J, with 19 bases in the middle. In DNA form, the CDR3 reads TGTGCCACCACCAACGACAGGGGACTAAACTACGAGCAGTACTTC. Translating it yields CATTNDRGLNYEQYF.

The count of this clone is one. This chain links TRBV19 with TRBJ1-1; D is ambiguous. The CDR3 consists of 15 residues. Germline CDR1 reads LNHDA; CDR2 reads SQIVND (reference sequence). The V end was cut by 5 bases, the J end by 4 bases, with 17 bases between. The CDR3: CASSQHPDGATEAFF. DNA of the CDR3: TGTGCCAGTAGTCAGCACCCAGACGGAGCCACTGAAGCTTTCTTT.

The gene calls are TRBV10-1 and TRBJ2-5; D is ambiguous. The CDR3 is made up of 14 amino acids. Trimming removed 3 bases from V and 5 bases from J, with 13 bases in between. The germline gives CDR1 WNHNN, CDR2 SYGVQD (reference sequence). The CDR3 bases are TGCGCCAGCAGTGACCCTCGAGTGGTGGAGACCCAGTACTTC. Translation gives CASSDPRVVETQYF.

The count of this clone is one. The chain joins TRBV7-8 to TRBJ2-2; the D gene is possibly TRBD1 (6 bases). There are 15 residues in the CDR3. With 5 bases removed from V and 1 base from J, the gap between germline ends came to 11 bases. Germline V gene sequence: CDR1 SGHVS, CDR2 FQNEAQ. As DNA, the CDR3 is TGTGCCAGCAGCCGGCAACAGGGGAACACCGGGGAGCTGTTTTTT. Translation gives CASSRQQGNTGELFF.

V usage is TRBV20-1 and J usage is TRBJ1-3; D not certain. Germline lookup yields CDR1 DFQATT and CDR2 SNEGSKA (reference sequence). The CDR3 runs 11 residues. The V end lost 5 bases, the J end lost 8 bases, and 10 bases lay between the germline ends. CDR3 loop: CSAYHGDTIYF. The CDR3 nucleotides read TGCAGTGCTTACCACGGGGACACCATATATTTT.

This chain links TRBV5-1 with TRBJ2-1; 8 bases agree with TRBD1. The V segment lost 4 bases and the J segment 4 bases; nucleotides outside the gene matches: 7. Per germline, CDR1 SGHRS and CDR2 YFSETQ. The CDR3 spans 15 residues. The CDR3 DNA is TGCGCCAGCAGCCGGAGACAGGGGTTATACAATGAGCAGTTCTTC. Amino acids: CASSRRQGLYNEQFF.

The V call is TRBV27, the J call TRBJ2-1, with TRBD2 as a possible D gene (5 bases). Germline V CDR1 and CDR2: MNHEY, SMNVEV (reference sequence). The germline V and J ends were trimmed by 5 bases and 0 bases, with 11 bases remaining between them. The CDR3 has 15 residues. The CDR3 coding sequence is TGTGCCAGCAGTCTGAGCGGTAGCTCCTACAATGAGCAGTTCTTC. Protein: CASSLSGSSYNEQFF.

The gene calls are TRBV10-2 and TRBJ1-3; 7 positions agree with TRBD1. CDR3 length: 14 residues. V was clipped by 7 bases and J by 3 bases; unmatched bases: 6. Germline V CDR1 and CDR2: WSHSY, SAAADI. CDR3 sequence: CASIDRVNGNTIYF. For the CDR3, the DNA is TGCGCCAGCATCGACAGGGTGAATGGAAACACCATATATTTT.

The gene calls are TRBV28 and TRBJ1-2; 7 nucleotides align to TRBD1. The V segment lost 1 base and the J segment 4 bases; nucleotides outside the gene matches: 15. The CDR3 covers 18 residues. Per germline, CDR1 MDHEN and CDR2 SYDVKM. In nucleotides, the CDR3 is TGTGCCAGCAGTTTATTTCGGACCCGGGCGGGACAGCCCTATGGCTACACCTTC. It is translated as CASSLFRTRAGQPYGYTF.

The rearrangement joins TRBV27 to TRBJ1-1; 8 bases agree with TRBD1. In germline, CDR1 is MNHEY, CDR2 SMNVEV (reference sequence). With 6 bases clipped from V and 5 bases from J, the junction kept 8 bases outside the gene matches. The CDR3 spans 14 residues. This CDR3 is CASRPTGAKTEAFF. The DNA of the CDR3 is TGTGCCAGCAGGCCGACAGGGGCGAAGACTGAAGCTTTCTTT.

CDR3 sequence reads: CASSWAGGSGETQYF. The DNA of the CDR3 is TGTGCCAGCAGTTGGGCAGGGGGCTCGGGAGAGACCCAGTACTTC. The V call is TRBV6-5, the J call TRBJ2-5; TRBD1 matches 8 bases. Trimming took 4 bases from V and 4 from J; bases not matched to a gene: 8. The CDR3 has 15 residues. CDR1 and CDR2 (germline): MNHEY, SVGAGI.

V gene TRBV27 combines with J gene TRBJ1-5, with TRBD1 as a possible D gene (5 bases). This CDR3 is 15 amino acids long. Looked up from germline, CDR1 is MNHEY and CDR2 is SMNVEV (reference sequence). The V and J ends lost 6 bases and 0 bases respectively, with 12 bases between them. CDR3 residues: CASRVGGYSNQPQHF. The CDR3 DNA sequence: TGTGCCAGCAGGGTGGGGGGTTATAGCAATCAGCCCCAGCATTTT.

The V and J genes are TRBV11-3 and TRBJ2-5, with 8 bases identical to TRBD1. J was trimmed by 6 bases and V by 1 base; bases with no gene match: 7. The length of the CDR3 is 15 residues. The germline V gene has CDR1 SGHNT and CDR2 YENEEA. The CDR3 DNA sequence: TGTGCCAGCAGCTTAGGCAGGGGGCGCTTGCAGACCCAGTACTTC. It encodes CASSLGRGRLQTQYF. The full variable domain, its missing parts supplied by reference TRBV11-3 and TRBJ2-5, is EAGVVQSPRYKIIEKKQPVAFWCNPISGHNTLYWYLQNLGQGPELLIRYENEEAVDDSQLPKDRFSAERLKGVDSTLKIQPAELGDSAVYLCASSLGRGRLQTQYFGPGTRLLVL.

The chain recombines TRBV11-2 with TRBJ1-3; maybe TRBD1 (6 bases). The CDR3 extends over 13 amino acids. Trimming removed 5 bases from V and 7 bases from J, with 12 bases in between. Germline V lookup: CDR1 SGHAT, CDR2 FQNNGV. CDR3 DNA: TGTGCCAGCAGCCGTGGACAGCACAACACCATATATTTT. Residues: CASSRGQHNTIYF.